The 20 T cell receptor beta chains below were found in one sample sequenced in a study of T cell repertoires in cytomegalovirus infection. From the reads, TCRdb called clonotypes with MiXCR, one entry per CDR3 protein. The sample shows fewer than 250,000 distinct CDR3 sequences, over 9% of them seen only once. The sequenced sample consisted of PBMCs. These receptors were obtained from a human donor in good health (CMV status not recorded). Some clones in this sample may be carry-over from other donors' samples.

Remarks on this clonotype: This may be a read error, as it is one base from a much larger clone. The CDR3 here is CTSSLDETQYF. CDR3 nucleotide sequence: TGTACCAGCAGCTTGGACGAGACCCAGTACTTC. The rearrangement uses TRBV7-9 and TRBJ2-5; D gene uncertain. This CDR3 spans 11 amino acids. Germline CDR1 and CDR2: SEHNR and FQNEAQ (reference sequence).

This clonotype has a count of ten or more. The chain joins TRBV7-2 to TRBJ2-7; D is unresolved. CDR3 length: 13 amino acids. V was trimmed by 7 bases and J by 3 bases, leaving 13 bases between them. CDR1 and CDR2 (germline): SGHTA, FQGNSA. CDR3 bases: TGTGCCAGCACAAAAGTGGCAGGCTACGAGCAGTACTTC. It encodes CASTKVAGYEQYF.

Ten or more counts support this clonotype. V and J are TRBV7-2 and TRBJ2-1; 8 bases align to TRBD1. The length of the CDR3 is 17 residues. Germline V gene sequence: CDR1 SGHTA, CDR2 FQGNSA. Trimming removed 6 bases from V and 4 bases from J; junction bases left unmatched: 14. CDR3 sequence (DNA): TGTGCCAGCAGTTACGAAGCAGGGGGCGCATCTTACAATGAGCAGTTCTTC. Its translation: CASSYEAGGASYNEQFF.

This clonotype showed up many times. This chain uses TRBV7-8 with TRBJ1-6; no firm D call. Germline V gene data show CDR1 as SGHVS and CDR2 as FQNEAQ. The CDR3 totals 17 residues. The V gene lost 1 base and the J gene lost 7 bases, with 17 bases spanning the gap. The CDR3 nucleotides read TGTGCCAGCAGCTTAGAGGCCTCCCTGGATCAGAATTCACCCCTCCACTTT. Amino acid sequence: CASSLEASLDQNSPLHF.

This clonotype has a count of ten or more. The chain's CDR3 is CASMGLIGPHEQYF. DNA of the CDR3: TGTGCCAGCATGGGATTGATAGGTCCCCACGAGCAGTACTTC. V is TRBV7-2 and J is TRBJ2-7; D gene unclear. CDR3 length equals 14 residues. Germline CDR1 reads SGHTA; CDR2 reads FQGNSA. The V end was cut by 7 bases, the J end by 5 bases, with 18 bases between. Supplemented by reference TRBV7-2 and TRBJ2-7, the full variable domain reads GAGVSQSPSNKVTEKGKDVELRCDPISGHTALYWYRQSLGQGLEFLIYFQGNSAPDKSGLPSDRFSAERTGGSVSTLTIQRTQQEDSAVYLCASMGLIGPHEQYFGPGTRLTVT.

The chain uses TRBV11-2 and TRBJ2-6; D call uncertain. The germline V and J ends were trimmed by 2 bases and 0 bases, with 8 bases remaining between them. CDR3 size: 16 residues. Per the germline V gene, CDR1 is SGHAT and CDR2 is FQNNGV. CDR3 DNA sequence: TGTGCCAGCAGCTTAACGGTGGCCTCTGGGGCCAACGTCCTGACTTTC. This encodes CASSLTVASGANVLTF.

V is TRBV29-1 and J is TRBJ2-7; TRBD1 aligns across 8 bases. The germline CDR1 and CDR2 sequences are SQVTM and ANQGSEA. V was clipped by 2 bases and J by 6 bases; unmatched bases: 6. The CDR3 consists of 13 residues. CDR3 sequence (DNA): TGCAGCGTTGAATCGGGGCAGGGGGCCGAGCAGTACTTC. Its translation: CSVESGQGAEQYF.

In this sample, this clonotype turned up many times. The chain couples TRBV7-2 to TRBJ1-3; no reliable D call. Germline values: CDR1 SGHTA, CDR2 FQGNSA. Trimming stripped 1 base from V and 0 bases from J, with 10 bases between. This CDR3 contains 16 residues. CDR3 region: CASSLEGQSSGNTIYF. The CDR3 nucleotides read TGTGCCAGCAGCTTAGAAGGGCAGAGCTCTGGAAACACCATATATTTT. Complete variable domain (other parts from reference TRBV7-2 and TRBJ1-3): GAGVSQSPSNKVTEKGKDVELRCDPISGHTALYWYRQSLGQGLEFLIYFQGNSAPDKSGLPSDRFSAERTGGSVSTLTIQRTQQEDSAVYLCASSLEGQSSGNTIYFGEGSWLTVV.

This clonotype was picked up many times. The rearrangement links TRBV11-3 to TRBJ2-1, with a tentative D call TRBD1 (6 bases). The germline V gene has CDR1 SGHNT and CDR2 YENEEA. With 6 bases removed from V and 3 bases from J, the gap between germline ends came to 15 bases. This CDR3 is 15 amino acids long. CDR3 nucleotides: TGTGCCAGCAGTCTAGACAGGTTGGACTACAATGAGCAGTTCTTC. Translating it yields CASSLDRLDYNEQFF.

This clonotype appeared a few times. The chain employs TRBV29-1 and TRBJ2-7; 8 positions match TRBD1. V trimming: 0 bases; J trimming: 3 bases; junction bases outside the gene matches: 7. Germline V CDR1 and CDR2: SQVTM, ANQGSEA. The CDR3 contains 15 residues. The CDR3 DNA follows: TGCAGCGTTGAAGAGCTGACAGGGGCGAGCTACGAGCAGTACTTC. Translated: CSVEELTGASYEQYF.

This clonotype has ten or more counts. This chain links TRBV24-1 with TRBJ2-3; TRBD1 or TRBD2 may be the D gene (5 bases each). Germline V gene sequence: CDR1 KGHDR, CDR2 SFDVKD. CDR3 size: 19 residues. The germline V and J ends were trimmed by 4 bases and 0 bases, with 22 bases remaining between them. The CDR3 nucleotides read TGTGCCACCAGTGACGCCGGGGACCAGGCTAAACATAGCACAGATACGCAGTATTTT. This encodes CATSDAGDQAKHSTDTQYF.

The CDR3 DNA reads TGTGCCAGTAGTATCCACACCAGGGGAATGAACACTGAAGCTTTCTTT. Amino acid sequence: CASSIHTRGMNTEAFF. The chain joins TRBV19 to TRBJ1-1; possible D gene TRBD1, 6 bases. CDR1 and CDR2 from the germline V gene are LNHDA and SQIVND (reference sequence). The V end was cut by 3 bases, the J end by 0 bases, with 14 bases between. CDR3 length: 16 amino acids.

This clonotype was observed at least ten times. The rearrangement uses TRBV4-3 and TRBJ1-4; D not certain. Germline CDR1 reads LGHNA; CDR2 reads YSLEER. The CDR3 length is 20 residues. Trimming left V 1 base short and J 3 bases short, with 24 bases between. The CDR3 loop reads CASSQALPAESPNANEKLFF. The CDR3 DNA reads as TGCGCCAGCAGCCAAGCCCTCCCGGCAGAATCCCCCAACGCTAATGAAAAACTGTTTTTT.

A few counts support this clonotype. The V call is TRBV19, the J call TRBJ2-7; maybe TRBD1 (7 bases). The V end was cut by 4 bases, the J end by 5 bases, with 15 bases between. Germline CDR1 LNHDA, CDR2 SQIVND (reference sequence). The CDR3 contains 14 residues. Here the CDR3 reads CASSRRGRTDEQYF. The CDR3 bases are TGTGCCAGTAGTAGGAGGGGGCGGACGGACGAGCAGTACTTC.

The chain combines TRBV28 with TRBJ2-1; D ambiguous. Trimming took 4 bases from V and 6 from J, leaving 16 bases between them. The V gene's germline CDR1 is MDHEN and CDR2 SYDVKM. This CDR3 has 15 amino acids. The CDR3 is CASSSDKGRPNEQFF. The CDR3 bases are TGTGCCAGCAGTTCCGATAAGGGCCGACCCAATGAGCAGTTCTTC.

This clonotype was recorded at least ten times. V and J are TRBV28 and TRBJ1-3; 8 bases are a match to TRBD1. Germline CDR1 reads MDHEN; CDR2 reads SYDVKM. V lost 4 bases to trimming and J lost 3 bases; unmatched junction nucleotides: 11. CDR3 length equals 17 residues. CDR3 coding DNA: TGTGCCAGCAGTTATACATCCGGGACAGGAGTTGGAAACACCATATATTTT. Protein product: CASSYTSGTGVGNTIYF.

This clonotype was seen ten or more times. The rearrangement uses TRBV6-2 or TRBV6-3 and TRBJ2-7, with 8 bases identical to TRBD1. Germline V gene sequence: CDR1 MNHEY, CDR2 SVGEGT. Unmatched junction bases numbered 4, after V lost 6 bases and J lost 0 bases. The CDR3 is 14 residues long. The CDR3 DNA reads as TGTGCCAGCAGGCGGACAGGGCACTCCTACGAGCAGTACTTC. This gives the protein CASRRTGHSYEQYF.

This clonotype appeared many times. The chain couples TRBV20-1 to TRBJ2-3, with D perhaps being TRBD1 or TRBD2 (5 bases each). The CDR3 contains 14 residues. The germline V gene encodes CDR1 DFQATT and CDR2 SNEGSKA (reference sequence). Trimming removed 3 bases from V and 5 bases from J, with 15 bases in between. CDR3 nucleotide sequence: TGCAGTGCTAGGGCTCTCTTGAGGGGAGATACGCAGTATTTT. This sequence encodes CSARALLRGDTQYF.

This clonotype was observed a handful of times. This chain connects TRBV6-1 to TRBJ2-3; TRBD2 agrees at 13 bases. V was pared by 7 bases and J by 5 bases, with 6 bases of the junction left unmatched. CDR3 length: 15 residues. Germline CDR1 MNHNS, CDR2 SASEGT. The chain's CDR3 is CASTKLAGGQDTQYF. CDR3 sequence (DNA): TGTGCCAGCACCAAACTAGCGGGGGGGCAAGATACGCAGTATTTT.

The chain has TRBV30 and TRBJ1-1, with D possibly matching TRBD1 (6 bases). V lost 3 bases and J 8 bases, leaving 16 bases between the germline ends. The CDR3 is made up of 13 amino acids. The germline CDR1 and CDR2 sequences are GTSNPN and SVGIG (reference sequence). Here the CDR3 reads CAWRDSWDLEAFF. In nucleotides, the CDR3 is TGTGCCTGGAGGGACAGCTGGGATTTAGAAGCTTTCTTT.